Each of the 8 T cell receptor beta chains below was sequenced from the same sample in a study of T cell responses to AZD1222 COVID-19 vaccine. This table comes from immunoSEQ multiplex PCR, and its TCRdb copy is limited to in-frame clones, with some not included. The sample lists about 160,000 clones; around 94% were seen once. The source was peripheral blood, collected 28 days after the second AZD1222 dose. These receptors all come from an adult who received the AZD1222 COVID-19 vaccine.

This chain links TRBV11-1 with TRBJ1-4, with 7 positions matching TRBD1. Germline CDR1 and CDR2: SGHAT and FQDESV (reference sequence). The V segment lost 5 bases and the J segment 3 bases; nucleotides outside the gene matches: 3. The CDR3 is made up of 14 amino acids. CDR3 nucleotide sequence: TGTGCCAGCAGCCGGGGACAGCCTAATGAAAAACTGTTTTTT. Amino acid sequence: CASSRGQPNEKLFF.

The gene calls are TRBV28 and TRBJ1-2, with 9 bases fitting TRBD1. The CDR3 extends over 16 amino acids. CDR1 is MDHEN, CDR2 SYDVKM, per germline. Losses at the gene ends were 4 bases for V and 1 base for J; bases not matched to a gene: 7. The CDR3 sequence is CASSSPPGQGNYGYTF. As DNA, the CDR3 is TGTGCCAGCAGTTCCCCACCGGGACAGGGTAACTATGGCTACACCTTC.

V is TRBV2 and J is TRBJ2-4; D uncertain. Trimming took 7 bases from V and 8 from J, leaving 18 bases between them. Germline loops: CDR1 SNHLY, CDR2 FYNNEI. This CDR3 comprises 14 residues. The CDR3 DNA follows: TGTGCCAGCACCTTGCTAGGCCTCCGGGACATTCAGTACTTC. Its protein is CASTLLGLRDIQYF.

The V call is TRBV6-1, the J call TRBJ1-5; D is ambiguous. Deletions cut 0 bases from V and 7 bases from J, with 7 bases between. The CDR3 has 13 residues. Germline V lookup: CDR1 MNHNS, CDR2 SASEGT. The CDR3 spells CASSEALYQPQHF. Here the CDR3 DNA reads TGTGCCAGCAGTGAAGCGCTTTACCAGCCCCAGCATTTT.

The chain couples TRBV4-1 to TRBJ2-2; D ambiguous. Germline-derived CDR1 and CDR2 are MGHRA and YSYEKL. V was trimmed by 3 bases and J by 5 bases, leaving 4 bases between them. The CDR3 is 12 amino acids. The CDR3 protein is CASSQFTGELFF. In DNA, the CDR3 is TGCGCCAGCAGCCAGTTTACCGGGGAGCTGTTTTTT.

This chain connects TRBV19 to TRBJ2-1; 7 bases are a match to TRBD2. This CDR3 contains 15 residues. Germline loops: CDR1 LNHDA, CDR2 SQIVND (reference sequence). J was trimmed by 4 bases and V by 1 base; bases with no gene match: 4. The CDR3 sequence: CASSIVGGVYNEQFF. In nucleotides, the CDR3 is TGTGCCAGTAGTATAGTTGGGGGGGTTTACAATGAGCAGTTCTTC.

This clone has only one observation. The gene calls are TRBV13 and TRBJ1-2; no reliable D call. The CDR3 runs 13 residues. Germline assignment: CDR1 PRHDT and CDR2 FYEKMQ (reference sequence). Trimming removed 1 base from V and 7 bases from J, with 10 bases in between. As DNA, the CDR3 is TGTGCCAGCAGCTTAGTAGGGTCGGGTGGCTACACCTTC. This codes for CASSLVGSGGYTF.

The genes are TRBV25-1 and TRBJ2-7; TRBD1 might be the D (6 bases). Germline CDR1 is MGHDK and CDR2 is SYGVNS. This CDR3 spans 14 amino acids. V was cut by 3 bases and J by 5 bases, with 14 bases left in between. CDR3 bases: TGTGCCAGCAGTGACAGGGGACGGGGAAACGAGCAGTACTTC. Translating gives CASSDRGRGNEQYF.